This is a list of T cell receptor beta chains from one sample in a study of T cells in Graves' hyperthyroidism and ophthalmopathy. Each CDR3 protein gets one entry after TCRdb re-called the multiplex PCR reads with MiXCR. The repertoire holds about 480,000 distinct CDR3 sequences, with around 15% as singletons. The specimen sequenced was blood. These TCRs come from a young woman with Graves' hyperthyroidism. The CDR3 runs from the conserved cysteine through the conserved F or W. D genes are given only for firm matches. Size is omitted from some rows. Given values are once, few, many or a class for expanded clones.

CDR3: CSARDRNSRSYNEQFF; J: TRBJ2-1; D: NA; size: few; V: TRBV20-1
CDR3: CASSPRSGRSSYEQYF; J: TRBJ2-7; D: TRBD2; size: many; V: TRBV7-2
CDR3: CATSDRTGAFPSPQHF; J: TRBJ1-5; D: NA; size: NA; V: TRBV24-1
CDR3: CASRKGGNQPQHF; J: TRBJ1-5; D: NA; size: many; V: TRBV2
CDR3: CASSLEGLAAANTGELFF; J: TRBJ2-2; D: TRBD2; size: few; V: TRBV11-2
CDR3: CASSEPGVGNTIYF; J: TRBJ1-3; D: NA; size: many; V: TRBV2
CDR3: CASSSGLAGVYEQFF; J: TRBJ2-1; D: TRBD2; size: many; V: TRBV6-2/TRBV6-3
CDR3: CASLPLMGLAGGNEQFF; J: TRBJ2-1; D: TRBD2; size: many; V: TRBV6-1
CDR3: CASSPVTGNTIYF; J: TRBJ1-3; D: NA; size: few; V: TRBV5-4
CDR3: CASSRVLAGGANVLTF; J: TRBJ2-6; D: NA; size: NA; V: TRBV18
CDR3: CSVEGHGGNTEASF; J: TRBJ1-1; D: NA; size: NA; V: TRBV29-1
CDR3: CASALGTGAGEQYF; J: TRBJ2-7; D: TRBD1; size: few; V: TRBV9
CDR3: CASSYRPGSYEQYF; J: TRBJ2-7; D: NA; size: once; V: TRBV12-3/TRBV12-4
CDR3: CASSFLSGTGLNTEAFF; J: TRBJ1-1; D: TRBD1; size: many; V: TRBV11-3
CDR3: CASSYGFSNQPQHF; J: TRBJ1-5; D: NA; size: NA; V: TRBV6-5
CDR3: CATSRSQETQYF; J: TRBJ2-5; D: NA; size: many; V: TRBV24-1
CDR3: CASSLSGDGNTIYF; J: TRBJ1-3; D: NA; size: many; V: TRBV5-1
CDR3: CASRQQAQSEAFF; J: TRBJ1-1; D: NA; size: many; V: TRBV12-3/TRBV12-4